This TCR beta chain was identified in a study of metastatic and nonmetastatic thyroid tumors (dated by TCRdb to the early 2020s). The study in broad terms: For patients with malignant and with benign thyroid disease, the researchers compared repertoires between peripheral blood samples and tumor or nodule tissue samples.

The CDR3 spans 15 residues, from the cysteine through the phenylalanine. The CDR3 DNA has 45 bases and is translated from base 1. Based on the germline V gene, the CDR1 and CDR2 sequences are MNHNS and SASEGT. Compared with germline, V lacks 6 bases and J lacks 4 bases; bases without a gene match: 10. To prepare the library, PCR was applied. TCRdb shows the sequencer as Illumina HiSeq 4000. The TCR beta-chain CDR3 region of each patient was profiled by high-throughput sequencing. Per the authors' processing: The researchers built a classifier to tell apart papillary thyroid cancer patients with distant metastasis, based on CDR3 differences among clinicopathological groups. The Shannon index was used to measure repertoire diversity, and the Morisita-Horn index was used to measure how similar tumor and blood repertoires were. The public reads were quality trimmed at Q25 with fastp and then assembled into clones with MiXCR by TCRdb, keeping productive beta chains. The V and J calls were not made by the authors but by TCRdb's processing. The sample has almost 85,000 clones on record, about 12% of them singletons. The ten most abundant clones make up over 7% of the sample.

Before undergoing thyroid surgery, none of the patients had been given any kind of treatment. Using T-cell receptor beta sequencing, the researchers looked back retrospectively at clinical samples from patients, gathered between about 2012 and 2019. This clone was picked up many times. The antigen it recognizes is unknown. Qualities for individual bases were not recorded, and no much larger clone is one base off. Other nucleotide sequences in the sample specify the same CDR3. The research as a whole found: TCR beta diversity was reported as significantly higher in malignant tumors than in benign nodules, in both blood and tumor samples.

Sequences were obtained from tumor tissue. The TCR originated in a female donor with papillary thyroid cancer or a benign thyroid nodule (not recorded which). Some clones in this sample may be carry-over from other donors' samples. The sequence links TRBV6-1 to TRBJ2-7, and 9 junction bases match TRBD1. The CDR3 region reads CASRLPGTGIYEQYF. The DNA is TGTGCCAGCAGACTCCCCGGGACAGGGATATACGAGCAGTACTTC.